This TCR beta chain stems from a study of Ad26.COV2.S vaccination and SARS-CoV-2 variants. The CDR3 has 17 amino acids. After removal of 3 bases from V and 8 bases from J, the junction contained 11 bases not matched to a gene. CDR1 and CDR2 from the germline V gene are LNHNV and YYDKDF (reference sequence). Treatment meaning: around 19 received Ad26.COV2.S at low or high dose, single or two shots; about 5 received placebo; per-sample allocation not given. The samples were gathered on day 63 after the first injection of vaccine or placebo. Clones were read by immunoSEQ multiplex PCR, and TCRdb kept only the in-frame ones, dropping some. The sample contains 300,000 to 350,000 clones, just under 85% of which appear only once.

The clonotype comes from a person between 18 and 65 years old who received the Ad26.COV2.S COVID-19 vaccine or a placebo. The specimen was peripheral blood, collected in a trial of Ad26.COV2.S vaccine versus placebo. The chain has TRBV15 and TRBJ2-1; 12 nucleotides line up with TRBD2. Written as DNA, the CDR3 is TGTGCCACCAGCAGTCGACTAGCGGGGGAGGTACATCATGAGCAGTTCTTC. It translates to CATSSRLAGEVHHEQFF.